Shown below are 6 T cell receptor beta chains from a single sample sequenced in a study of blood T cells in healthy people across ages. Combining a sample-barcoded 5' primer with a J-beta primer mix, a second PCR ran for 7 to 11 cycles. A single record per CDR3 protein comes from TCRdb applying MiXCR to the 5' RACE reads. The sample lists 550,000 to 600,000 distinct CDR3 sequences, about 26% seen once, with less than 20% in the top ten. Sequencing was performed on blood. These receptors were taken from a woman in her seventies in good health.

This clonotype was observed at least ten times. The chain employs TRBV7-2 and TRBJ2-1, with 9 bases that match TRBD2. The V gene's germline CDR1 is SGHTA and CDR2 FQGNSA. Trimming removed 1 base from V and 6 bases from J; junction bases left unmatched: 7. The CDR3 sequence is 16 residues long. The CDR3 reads CASSLVRRGGLNEQFF. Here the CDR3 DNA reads TGTGCCAGCAGCTTAGTTCGGCGGGGGGGCCTCAATGAGCAGTTCTTC.

The DNA of the CDR3 is TGTGCCAGCAGCTCCTTGACAGGGGGCGGCACAGATACGCAGTATTTT. Residues: CASSSLTGGGTDTQYF. This chain links TRBV11-3 with TRBJ2-3; 10 positions match TRBD1. The trim removed 4 bases at V and 1 base at J, leaving 5 bases unmatched. Germline V CDR1 and CDR2: SGHNT, YENEEA. The CDR3 is made up of 16 amino acids.

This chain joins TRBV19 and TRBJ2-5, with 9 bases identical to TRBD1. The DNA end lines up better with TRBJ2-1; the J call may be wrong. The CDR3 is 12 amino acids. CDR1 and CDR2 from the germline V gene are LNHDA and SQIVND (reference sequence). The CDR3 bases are TGTGCCAGTAGTTTCGGGACAGGGATCCAGTTCTTC. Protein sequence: CASSFGTGIQFF.

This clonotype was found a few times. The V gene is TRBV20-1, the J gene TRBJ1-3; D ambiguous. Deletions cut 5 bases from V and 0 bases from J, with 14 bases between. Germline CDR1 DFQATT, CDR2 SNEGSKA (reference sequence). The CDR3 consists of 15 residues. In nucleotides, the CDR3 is TGCAGTGCTTGGGCCTGCGGGAGCTCTGGAAACACCATATATTTT. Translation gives CSAWACGSSGNTIYF.

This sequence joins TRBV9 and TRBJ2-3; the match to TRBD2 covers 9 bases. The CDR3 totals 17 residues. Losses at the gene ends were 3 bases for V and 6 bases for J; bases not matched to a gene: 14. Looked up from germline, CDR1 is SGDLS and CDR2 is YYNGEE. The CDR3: CASSAFWTSEGGDTQYF. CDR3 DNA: TGTGCCAGCAGCGCGTTCTGGACTAGCGAGGGTGGGGATACGCAGTATTTT.

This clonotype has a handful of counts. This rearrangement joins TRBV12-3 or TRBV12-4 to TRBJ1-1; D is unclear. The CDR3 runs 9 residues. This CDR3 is CESAVEAFF. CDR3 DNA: TGTGAGAGTGCGGTAGAAGCTTTCTTT.